This is a list of T cell receptor beta chains from one sample in a study of vaccination and CD4 T cells after COVID-19. These receptors are not linked to any known antigen. One entry per CDR3 protein results from TCRdb running MiXCR on the PCR reads. This repertoire shows under 30,000 distinct CDR3 sequences, 40% to 50% found once; its top ten account for 19%. The material sequenced was CD4+ T cells from blood, cultured in vitro, taken before SARS-CoV-2 vaccination. The receptors come from a human donor who received a COVID-19 vaccine. CDR3s include the opening cysteine and the closing phenylalanine or tryptophan. A D gene is named only where the DNA matches it firmly. Rows may omit the clone size; those that give it use once, few, many or a size class.

v_call	clone_size	j_call	d_call	cdr3_aa	cdr3_nt
TRBV2	NA	TRBJ1-2	TRBD1	CASSEHRGNGYTF	TGTGCCAGCAGTGAACACAGGGGAAATGGCTACACCTTC
TRBV12-3/TRBV12-4	NA	TRBJ2-2	TRBD1	CASNSRDRNTGELFF	TGTGCCAGCAATAGTCGGGACAGGAACACCGGGGAGCTGTTTTTT
TRBV20-1	NA	TRBJ2-1	TRBD2	CSLFGGAYNEQFF	TGCAGCCTTTTCGGGGGGGCCTACAATGAGCAGTTCTTC
TRBV19	NA	TRBJ2-5	TRBD2	CASSIGGGARETQYF	TGTGCCAGTAGTATAGGCGGGGGGGCGAGGGAGACCCAGTACTTC
TRBV15	NA	TRBJ1-4	NA	CATSRSFFRGEKLFF	TGTGCCACCAGCAGAAGTTTTTTCCGCGGTGAAAAACTGTTTTTT
TRBV11-3	few	TRBJ2-3	NA	CASSLASEDTQYF	TGTGCCAGCAGCTTAGCATCAGAAGATACGCAGTATTTT
TRBV25-1	NA	TRBJ1-4	TRBD1	CASSDHHGTDNEKLFF	TGTGCCAGCAGTGATCACCACGGGACAGATAATGAAAAACTGTTTTTT
TRBV27	NA	TRBJ1-2	NA	CASSLRGGSYGYTF	TGTGCCAGCAGTTTAAGGGGAGGAAGCTATGGCTACACCTTC
TRBV2	few	TRBJ1-6	TRBD1	CASSGDRASPLHF	TGTGCCAGCAGTGGGGACAGGGCTTCACCCCTCCACTTT
TRBV7-9	NA	TRBJ2-3	NA	CASSQRVDTQYF	TGTGCCAGCAGCCAAAGGGTGGATACGCAGTATTTT
TRBV6-4	few	TRBJ2-7	NA	CASSVSGAHTEQYF	TGTGCCAGCAGTGTATCGGGAGCGCACACCGAGCAGTACTTC
TRBV11-2	NA	TRBJ1-2	NA	CASSDLQGRFGYTF	TGTGCCAGCAGCGACCTCCAGGGTCGGTTTGGCTACACCTTC
TRBV10-2	NA	TRBJ1-6	TRBD1	CASRHRGDNSPLHF	TGCGCCAGCAGGCACAGGGGCGATAATTCACCCCTCCACTTT
TRBV6-5	once	TRBJ1-5	TRBD1	CASSYWGGTGTNQPQHF	TGTGCCAGCAGTTACTGGGGGGGGACAGGGACTAATCAGCCCCAGCATTTT
TRBV7-3	NA	TRBJ2-2	NA	CASSLLGGPGTGELFF	TGTGCCAGCAGCCTCCTCGGGGGACCGGGCACCGGGGAGCTGTTTTTT
TRBV19	NA	TRBJ1-5	NA	CASSIGGATNQPQHF	TGTGCCAGTAGTATAGGAGGGGCTACAAATCAGCCCCAGCATTTT
TRBV6-2/TRBV6-3	NA	TRBJ2-7	NA	CASLRETEQYF	TGTGCCAGCCTTCGGGAGACCGAGCAGTACTTC
TRBV30	NA	TRBJ1-1	NA	CAWSVRGHGGYTEAFF	TGTGCCTGGAGTGTACGGGGCCATGGTGGGTACACTGAAGCTTTCTTT
TRBV24-1	NA	TRBJ2-2	TRBD1	CATSDADRRPNTGELFF	TGTGCCACCAGTGATGCGGACAGGCGTCCGAACACCGGGGAGCTGTTTTTT
TRBV20-1	NA	TRBJ1-3	NA	CSGRSSGNTIYF	TGCAGTGGCAGGAGCTCTGGAAACACCATATATTTT
TRBV5-1	NA	TRBJ1-6	TRBD1	CASSPGQETPLHF	TGCGCCAGCAGCCCTGGACAGGAGACACCCCTCCACTTT
TRBV10-1	NA	TRBJ1-2	NA	CASSASAIYGYTF	TGCGCCAGCAGTGCTTCTGCGATTTATGGCTACACCTTC
TRBV6-2/TRBV6-3	few	TRBJ1-5	TRBD1	CASSYSLTDRVSNQPQHF	TGTGCCAGCAGTTACTCCCTTACTGACAGGGTTAGCAATCAGCCCCAGCATTTT
TRBV6-2/TRBV6-3	NA	TRBJ2-7	TRBD2	CASSYPMTSGGAYIPRRTYEQYF	TGTGCCAGCAGTTACCCGATGACTAGCGGGGGGGCCTATATCCCCAGGCGTACGTACGAGCAGTACTTC
TRBV10-1	few	TRBJ2-5	TRBD2	CASSEGSGGLQETQYF	TGCGCCAGCAGTGAAGGTAGCGGGGGCCTCCAAGAGACCCAGTACTTC
TRBV10-3	few	TRBJ1-1	NA	CAISESGFEAFF	TGTGCCATCAGTGAGTCGGGTTTCGAAGCTTTCTTT
TRBV7-7	few	TRBJ2-5	TRBD2	CASSLSGGAKETQYF	TGTGCCAGCAGCCTTAGCGGGGGGGCTAAAGAGACCCAGTACTTC
TRBV2	NA	TRBJ2-5	NA	CASSVENSGGRETQYF	TGTGCCAGCAGTGTGGAAAACTCCGGGGGCCGAGAGACCCAGTACTTC
TRBV2	NA	TRBJ2-3	NA	CASSERGVSTDTQYF	TGTGCCAGCAGTGAACGAGGGGTTAGCACAGATACGCAGTATTTT
TRBV20-1	NA	TRBJ2-3	NA	CSAIRPSEVDTQYF	TGCAGTGCTATTAGGCCTAGCGAGGTAGATACGCAGTATTTT
TRBV30	NA	TRBJ2-5	NA	CAWSTPSRAGETQYF	TGTGCCTGGAGTACTCCCTCCCGGGCTGGGGAGACCCAGTACTTC
TRBV27	NA	TRBJ2-2	TRBD1	CASSLYWTGDDYTGELFF	TGTGCCAGCAGTTTATATTGGACAGGGGACGATTACACCGGGGAGCTGTTTTTT
TRBV6-5	few	TRBJ1-2	TRBD1	CASSYSTGPSYGYTF	TGTGCCAGCAGTTACTCGACAGGGCCTAGTTATGGCTACACCTTC
TRBV6-1	few	TRBJ2-7	NA	CASSLGYYEQYF	TGTGCCAGCAGTCTAGGATACTACGAGCAGTACTTC
TRBV20-1	few	TRBJ1-2	NA	CSARDVRNYGYTF	TGCAGTGCTAGAGATGTGCGAAACTATGGCTACACCTTC
TRBV7-2	NA	TRBJ1-1	NA	CASSLVGGRLDTEAFF	TGTGCCAGCAGCTTAGTCGGGGGCCGGCTGGACACTGAAGCTTTCTTT
TRBV7-8	few	TRBJ1-5	NA	CASSLASSSYSNQPQHF	TGTGCCAGCAGCTTAGCGTCCAGCTCATATAGCAATCAGCCCCAGCATTTT
TRBV14	NA	TRBJ1-3	NA	CASSQVRNTIYF	TGTGCCAGCAGCCAAGTAAGGAACACCATATATTTT
TRBV7-9	NA	TRBJ2-3	NA	CASSRLAETQYF	TGTGCCAGCAGTCGACTCGCAGAAACGCAGTATTTT
TRBV19	NA	TRBJ1-3	NA	CASSTGGTAGYSGNTIYF	TGTGCCAGCAGCACGGGGGGAACAGCCGGATACTCTGGAAACACCATATATTTT
TRBV6-5	NA	TRBJ1-3	NA	CASSYGRAGNTIYF	TGTGCCAGCAGTTACGGTAGGGCTGGAAACACCATATATTTT
TRBV19	NA	TRBJ1-6	TRBD1	CASSHFADREDSPLHF	TGTGCCAGTAGTCACTTTGCTGACAGGGAAGATTCACCCCTCCACTTT
TRBV5-5	NA	TRBJ1-5	TRBD1	CASSLLGTGGNQPQHF	TGTGCCAGCAGCCTACTTGGGACAGGGGGCAATCAGCCCCAGCATTTT
TRBV6-2/TRBV6-3	NA	TRBJ1-2	TRBD1	CASSRTGLEGYTF	TGTGCCAGCAGCCGGACAGGGTTGGAGGGCTACACCTTC
TRBV7-9	NA	TRBJ1-1	NA	CASSSPGHLEAFF	TGTGCCAGCAGCTCCCCGGGACACCTCGAAGCTTTCTTT
TRBV24-1	few	TRBJ1-2	NA	CATSGEGRTYGYTF	TGTGCCACCAGTGGGGAGGGGCGAACCTATGGCTACACCTTC
TRBV10-1	NA	TRBJ1-5	NA	CASSESWQPQHF	TGCGCCAGCAGTGAGTCTTGGCAGCCCCAGCATTTT
TRBV14	NA	TRBJ2-6	NA	CASSQETISGANVLTF	TGTGCCAGCAGCCAAGAAACGATCTCTGGGGCCAACGTCCTGACTTTC
TRBV5-4	NA	TRBJ2-3	TRBD2	CASSQKQGLAGGTDTQYF	TGTGCCAGCAGCCAGAAACAGGGACTAGCGGGGGGGACAGATACGCAGTATTTT
TRBV20-1	NA	TRBJ2-2	NA	CSAHGLRNTGELFF	TGCAGTGCTCACGGACTGCGCAACACCGGGGAGCTGTTTTTT
TRBV4-2	once	TRBJ2-3	TRBD2	CASSQASGETDTQYF	TGTGCCAGCAGCCAAGCTAGCGGGGAGACAGATACGCAGTATTTT
TRBV20-1	few	TRBJ2-5	NA	CSARDAGDETQTQYF	TGCAGTGCTAGAGATGCTGGGGATGAGACCCAGACCCAGTACTTC
TRBV7-2	NA	TRBJ1-2	TRBD1	CASSLDWTGVGYTF	TGTGCCAGCAGCTTAGATTGGACAGGGGTAGGCTACACCTTC
TRBV20-1	once	TRBJ2-1	NA	CSARPTPIYQEQFF	TGCAGTGCTCGACCGACCCCCATATATCAAGAGCAGTTCTTC
TRBV6-1	NA	TRBJ2-3	NA	CASSEMTATSTDTQYF	TGTGCCAGCAGTGAAATGACAGCCACTAGCACAGATACGCAGTATTTT
TRBV12-3/TRBV12-4	few	TRBJ1-1	TRBD1	CASSPWTGDHTEAFF	TGTGCCAGCAGTCCGTGGACAGGGGACCACACTGAAGCTTTCTTT
TRBV20-1	NA	TRBJ2-7	NA	CSASSDGTYEQYF	TGCAGTGCTAGCTCGGACGGCACCTACGAGCAGTACTTC
TRBV25-1	NA	TRBJ2-5	NA	CASSRPGLRETQYF	TGTGCCAGCAGTAGACCGGGATTACGGGAGACCCAGTACTTC
TRBV11-3	NA	TRBJ2-1	TRBD2	CASSLDGGGVDEQFF	TGTGCCAGCAGCTTAGACGGCGGGGGGGTGGATGAGCAGTTCTTC
TRBV7-6	few	TRBJ1-1	NA	CASSLALKTGEAFF	TGTGCCAGCAGCTTAGCCTTGAAGACGGGGGAAGCTTTCTTT